Below, 7 T cell receptor beta chains from the same sample are listed, as sequenced in a study of T cell responses to AZD1222 COVID-19 vaccine. Libraries were prepared by immunoSEQ multiplex PCR; TCRdb keeps only in-frame clonotypes and omits some of them. The data contain around 100,000 clones, about 87% of them singletons. The sequences come from peripheral blood, collected on day 0 of AZD1222 vaccination. These receptors were taken from an adult in good health.

The chain joins TRBV28 to TRBJ1-5; no firm D call. This CDR3 comprises 12 residues. Germline lookup yields CDR1 MDHEN and CDR2 SYDVKM. Deletions cut 6 bases from V and 5 bases from J, with 8 bases between. CDR3 coding DNA: TGTGCCAGCAGACTAGCGGATCAGCCCCAGCATTTT. It codes for CASRLADQPQHF.

The chain couples TRBV11-2 to TRBJ2-7; the D gene is possibly TRBD1 (6 bases). The germline CDR1 and CDR2 sequences are SGHAT and FQNNGV. Between the trimmed V and J ends, which lost 0 bases and 0 bases, there was a span of 18 bases. The CDR3 spans 18 residues. The CDR3 nucleotides are TGTGCCAGCAGCTTAGAGAGTTCAACAGGGACACTCTCCTACGAGCAGTACTTC. This codes for CASSLESSTGTLSYEQYF.

J is TRBJ2-2 and V is TRBV6-5; 12 positions match TRBD1. J was trimmed by 6 bases and V by 6 bases; bases with no gene match: 5. Germline V gives CDR1 MNHEY, CDR2 SVGAGI. The CDR3 covers 15 residues. CDR3 DNA: TGTGCCAGCAGACCGGGACAGGGGGCTTCCGGGGAGCTGTTTTTT. It specifies CASRPGQGASGELFF.

J is TRBJ2-3 and V is TRBV10-1; TRBD2 matches 12 bases. This CDR3 is 20 amino acids long. Germline-derived CDR1 and CDR2 are WNHNN and SYGVQD (reference sequence). J lost 4 bases, V lost 2 bases, and 16 bases had no gene match. CDR3 protein: CASSEPAPGLAGLGADTQYF. In nucleotides, the CDR3 is TGCGCCAGCAGTGAGCCTGCCCCGGGACTAGCGGGTCTAGGGGCAGATACGCAGTATTTT.

V gene TRBV6-6 combines with J gene TRBJ2-1; 7 bases line up with TRBD2. J was trimmed by 0 bases and V by 8 bases; bases with no gene match: 10. In germline, CDR1 is MNHNY, CDR2 SVGAGI (reference sequence). There are 16 residues in the CDR3. The CDR3 is CASGGEGISSYNEQFF. In nucleotides, the CDR3 is TGTGCCAGCGGCGGGGAGGGGATAAGCTCCTACAATGAGCAGTTCTTC.

This clone occurred once. V and J are TRBV19 and TRBJ2-3; 10 nucleotides line up with TRBD2. The CDR3 is made up of 15 amino acids. Per germline, CDR1 LNHDA and CDR2 SQIVND (reference sequence). Trimming cost V 4 bases and J 2 bases; bases outside gene matches: 3. CDR3 residues: CASSTSGRFTDTQYF. Written as DNA, the CDR3 is TGTGCCAGTAGTACTAGCGGGAGATTCACAGATACGCAGTATTTT.

The V call is TRBV10-3, the J call TRBJ2-3, with 8 bases fitting TRBD2. The CDR3 sequence is 13 residues long. V was pared by 6 bases and J by 5 bases, with 4 bases of the junction left unmatched. Germline values: CDR1 ENHRY, CDR2 SYGVKD. The CDR3 here is CAIRREDIDTQYF. In nucleotides, the CDR3 is TGTGCCATCAGGCGGGAGGATATAGATACGCAGTATTTT.